This T cell receptor beta chain was recorded in a study of siplizumab effects on memory and regulatory T cells. Broader study findings: Confirmation was lacking for the suppressive function of proliferating Tregs derived from siplizumab cultures. The study found naive T cells seemingly more diverse than memory cells and seemingly major alloresponse contributors. Alloreactive sequences that could be traced to unstimulated CD4+ memory cells showed a significant reduction under siplizumab.

From germline, CDR1 is MDHEN and CDR2 SYDVKM. Trimming cost V 5 bases and J 2 bases, with 13 bases left between them. The CDR3 contains 15 residues. In regard to this clone: What it binds is unknown.

The repertoire was sequenced with immunoSEQ multiplex PCR; TCRdb's copy has only in-frame clones and lacks some. This table holds 55,000 to 70,000 clones, just over 90% found once. The material sequenced was CD8+ T cells sorted from blood. The chain links TRBV28 to TRBJ1-5; weak D call: TRBD1 (6 bases). This TCR was sampled from a human donor in good health. This CDR3 is CASSPTGKGNQPQHF. The CDR3 DNA is TGTGCCAGCAGTCCGACAGGTAAGGGCAATCAGCCCCAGCATTTT.